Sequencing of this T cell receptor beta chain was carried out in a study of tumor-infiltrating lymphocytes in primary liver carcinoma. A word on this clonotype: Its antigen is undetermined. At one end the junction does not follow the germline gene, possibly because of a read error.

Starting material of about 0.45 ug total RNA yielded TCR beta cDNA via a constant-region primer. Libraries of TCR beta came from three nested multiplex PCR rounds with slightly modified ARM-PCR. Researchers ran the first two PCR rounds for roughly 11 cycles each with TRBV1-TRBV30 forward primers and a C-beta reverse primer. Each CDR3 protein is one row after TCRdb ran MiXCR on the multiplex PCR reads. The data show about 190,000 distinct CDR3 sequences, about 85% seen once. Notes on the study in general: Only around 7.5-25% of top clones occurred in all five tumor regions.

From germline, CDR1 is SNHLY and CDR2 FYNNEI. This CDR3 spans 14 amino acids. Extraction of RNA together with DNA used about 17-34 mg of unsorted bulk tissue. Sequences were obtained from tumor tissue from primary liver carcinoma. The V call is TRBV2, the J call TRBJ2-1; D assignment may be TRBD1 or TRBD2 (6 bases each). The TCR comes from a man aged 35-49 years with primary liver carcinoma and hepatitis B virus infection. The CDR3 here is CASLGGGSYNEQFF. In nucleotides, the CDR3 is TGTGCTTCACTGGGGGGCGGGTCCTACAATGAGCAGTTCTTT.